A selection of T cell receptor beta chains follows, all from one sample in a study of blood T cell repertoires in COVID-19. The assay was immunoSEQ multiplex PCR, and TCRdb's table has in-frame clones only and misses some. The repertoire holds 200,000 to 250,000 clones, about 87% seen once, with more than 2.5% in the top ten. Material: PBMCs or T cells enriched from blood (not recorded which). These receptors originate from a woman in her twenties or thirties who had recovered from COVID-19. The CDR3 runs from the conserved cysteine through the conserved F or W.

len: 15; v_gene: TRBV4-3; j_gene: TRBJ2-1; CDR3aa: CASSQGSQTYNEQFF
len: 11; v_gene: TRBV12-3/TRBV12-4; j_gene: TRBJ1-2; CDR3aa: CASTRVGGYTF
len: 16; v_gene: TRBV4-2; j_gene: TRBJ2-1; CDR3aa: CASSPRGGIERAEQFF
len: 15; v_gene: TRBV6-1; j_gene: TRBJ1-4; CDR3aa: CASSETGTAISGLFF
len: 15; v_gene: TRBV4-3; j_gene: TRBJ1-2; CDR3aa: CASSPGLGREYGYTF
len: 13; v_gene: TRBV7-9; j_gene: TRBJ1-2; CDR3aa: CASSPTDSYGYTF
len: 15; v_gene: TRBV6-6; j_gene: TRBJ2-3; CDR3aa: CATGREGQVRDTQYF
len: 11; v_gene: TRBV29-1; j_gene: TRBJ2-7; CDR3aa: CSVTGSGEQYF
len: 13; v_gene: TRBV12-3/TRBV12-4; j_gene: TRBJ1-5; CDR3aa: CASTAFGEEPQHF
len: 14; v_gene: TRBV7-2; j_gene: TRBJ1-2; CDR3aa: CASSLGTTDYGYTF
len: 13; v_gene: TRBV11-2; j_gene: TRBJ1-6; CDR3aa: CASSTEIVSPLHF
len: 13; v_gene: TRBV6-1; j_gene: TRBJ1-2; CDR3aa: CASSELGDYGYTF
len: 16; v_gene: TRBV5-1; j_gene: TRBJ2-6; CDR3aa: CASSPDRGTGANVLTF
len: 15; v_gene: TRBV6-5; j_gene: TRBJ1-2; CDR3aa: CASSSPTVANYGYTF
len: 13; v_gene: TRBV20-1; j_gene: TRBJ1-1; CDR3aa: CSASDPGQTEAFF
len: 17; v_gene: TRBV19; j_gene: TRBJ1-3; CDR3aa: CASSMGQGRFSGNTIYF
len: 16; v_gene: TRBV19; j_gene: TRBJ1-1; CDR3aa: CASSIVARSLNTEAFF
len: 16; v_gene: TRBV5-1; j_gene: TRBJ2-3; CDR3aa: CASSLDPGLPGDTQYF
len: 17; v_gene: TRBV11-2; j_gene: TRBJ1-6; CDR3aa: CASSLEAQEGTNSPLHF
len: 14; v_gene: TRBV2; j_gene: TRBJ2-3; CDR3aa: CASSDRDFTDTQYF
len: 15; v_gene: TRBV9; j_gene: TRBJ1-3; CDR3aa: CASSVGSGAGNTIYF
len: 14; v_gene: TRBV6-5; j_gene: TRBJ2-5; CDR3aa: CASSSTDRGETQYF
len: 14; v_gene: TRBV5-4; j_gene: TRBJ1-3; CDR3aa: CASSDKRSGNTIYF
len: 16; v_gene: TRBV27; j_gene: TRBJ2-1; CDR3aa: CASSPPRAGNSNEQFF
len: 15; v_gene: TRBV16; j_gene: TRBJ1-1; CDR3aa: CASSQSLRMNTEAFF
len: 12; v_gene: TRBV19; j_gene: TRBJ1-2; CDR3aa: CAIRTGAHGYTF
len: 16; v_gene: TRBV4-2; j_gene: TRBJ1-6; CDR3aa: CASSQTPGLLSSPLHF
len: 17; v_gene: TRBV5-4; j_gene: TRBJ2-5; CDR3aa: CASSDPGLAGDEETQYF
len: 15; v_gene: TRBV5-6; j_gene: TRBJ2-7; CDR3aa: CASSFRQVKPYEQYF
len: 14; v_gene: TRBV5-1; j_gene: TRBJ1-4; CDR3aa: CASSTGSMSEKLFF
len: 16; v_gene: TRBV4-1; j_gene: TRBJ2-2; CDR3aa: CASSQLRDTYTGELFF
len: 14; v_gene: TRBV10-3; j_gene: TRBJ2-7; CDR3aa: CATAGGTGGYEQYF
len: 17; v_gene: TRBV23-1; j_gene: TRBJ2-1; CDR3aa: CASSPGPGGRAYNEQFF
len: 15; v_gene: TRBV4-3; j_gene: TRBJ1-2; CDR3aa: CASSQDRTVNYGYTF
len: 13; v_gene: TRBV12-3/TRBV12-4; j_gene: TRBJ1-2; CDR3aa: CASSLQGDYGYTF
len: 16; v_gene: TRBV5-1; j_gene: TRBJ2-3; CDR3aa: CASSLERGGSTDTQYF
len: 16; v_gene: TRBV4-3; j_gene: TRBJ1-3; CDR3aa: CASSPTARASGNTIYF
len: 14; v_gene: TRBV6-5; j_gene: TRBJ2-2; CDR3aa: CASRYRGPTGELFF
len: 17; v_gene: TRBV10-3; j_gene: TRBJ1-3; CDR3aa: CAIAKQGALSSGNTIYF
len: 16; v_gene: TRBV11-2; j_gene: TRBJ2-5; CDR3aa: CASSLQGANSQETQYF
len: 13; v_gene: TRBV7-9; j_gene: TRBJ1-4; CDR3aa: CAVQGWTNEKLFF
len: 14; v_gene: TRBV11-2; j_gene: TRBJ2-2; CDR3aa: CASVQGRNTGELFF
len: 17; v_gene: TRBV7-2; j_gene: TRBJ2-7; CDR3aa: CASSLKGLEWGSYEQYF
len: 15; v_gene: TRBV4-3; j_gene: TRBJ2-6; CDR3aa: CASSPTGLGANVLTF